This entry describes one T cell receptor beta chain. As the sequencing template, cDNA was produced by extracting RNA and reverse transcribing it. Assay: immunoSEQ multiplex PCR; the TCRdb copy retains only in-frame clones and omits some. The repertoire has about 190,000 clones, roughly three fifths of them found once; the top ten carry around 0.69%. CDR3 size: 16 residues. Per the germline V gene, CDR1 is SNHLY and CDR2 is FYNNEI. Trimming cost V 6 bases and J 3 bases; bases outside gene matches: 13. Treatment reported: oral pan-JAK inhibitor, 5-10 mg twice daily. The entry originates in a study of CD8+ T cells in alopecia areata.

V is TRBV2 and J is TRBJ2-7, with TRBD2 identical over 8 bases. The TCR sequence derives from a human donor with alopecia areata. Sequences were derived from CD4+ T cells sorted from blood, sampled at week 4, from a patient treated with tofacitinib. The CDR3 sequence: CASSQDPGLVNYEQYF. In DNA, the CDR3 is TGTGCCAGCAGCCAGGACCCGGGACTAGTTAACTACGAGCAGTACTTC.